The 3 T cell receptor beta chains given below trace back to one sample, sequenced in a study of OX40 agonist ivuxolimab in advanced cancers. Using immunoSEQ multiplex PCR, the repertoire was profiled, and TCRdb retains in-frame clones only, with some absent. The data show approximately 11,000 clones, 60% to 70% seen once. Sample: CD4+ or CD8+ T cells sorted from blood, taken in a trial of the OX40 agonist ivuxolimab. The receptors derive from an adult with an advanced solid tumor such as melanoma, head and neck, liver or kidney cancer.

The chain has TRBV10-3 and TRBJ1-2; TRBD1 matches at 7 bases. CDR3 length: 13 amino acids. Unmatched junction bases numbered 3, after V lost 2 bases and J lost 6 bases. Germline CDR1 is ENHRY and CDR2 is SYGVKD. The CDR3 bases are TGTGCCATCAGTGAGACAGGGGTGGATGGCTACACCTTC. The encoded protein is CAISETGVDGYTF.

This clone is medium-sized (0.01 to 0.1%). The rearrangement joins TRBV19 to TRBJ2-7; D possibly uses TRBD1 or TRBD2 (5 bases each). CDR1 LNHDA and CDR2 SQIVND come from the germline V gene (reference sequence). Trimming shortened V by 4 bases and J by 2 bases, and 12 bases separated the two germline ends. The CDR3 has 14 residues. This chain's CDR3 is CASSTGTNPYEQYF. CDR3 nucleotides: TGTGCCAGTAGTACCGGGACCAACCCCTACGAGCAGTACTTC. The full variable domain, its missing parts supplied by reference TRBV19 and TRBJ2-7, is DGGITQSPKYLFRKEGQNVTLSCEQNLNHDAMYWYRQDPGQGLRLIYYSQIVNDFQKGDIAEGYSVSREKKESFPLTVTSAQKNPTAFYLCASSTGTNPYEQYFGPGTRLTVT.

The chain links TRBV7-2 to TRBJ2-2; 12 bases fit TRBD2. The germline V gene encodes CDR1 SGHTA and CDR2 FQGNSA. This CDR3 is built from 17 residues. Trimming at V came to 7 bases and at J to 3 bases, leaving 9 bases not matched to a gene. CDR3 DNA: TGTGCCAGCAACGGGCCGGGACTAGCGGGCTACACCGGGGAGCTGTTTTTT. Protein product: CASNGPGLAGYTGELFF.